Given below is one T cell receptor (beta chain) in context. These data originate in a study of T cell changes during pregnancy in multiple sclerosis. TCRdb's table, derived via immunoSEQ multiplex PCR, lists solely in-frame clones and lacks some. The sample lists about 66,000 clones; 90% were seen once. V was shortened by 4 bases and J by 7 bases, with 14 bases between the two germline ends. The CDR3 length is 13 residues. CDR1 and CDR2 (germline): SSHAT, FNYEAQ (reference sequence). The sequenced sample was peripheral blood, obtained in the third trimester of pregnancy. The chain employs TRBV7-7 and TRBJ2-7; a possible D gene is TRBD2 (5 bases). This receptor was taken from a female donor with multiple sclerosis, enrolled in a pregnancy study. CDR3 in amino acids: CASSSLEGEEQYF. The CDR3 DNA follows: TGTGCCAGCAGCTCACTAGAGGGAGAAGAGCAGTACTTC.